These 23 T cell receptor beta chains originate from one sample sequenced in a study of tumor-infiltrating lymphocytes in primary liver carcinoma. Unsorted bulk tissue (roughly 19-31 mg) underwent RNA and DNA co-extraction. Priming with a constant-region primer yielded TCR beta cDNA from 450 to 600 ng total RNA. Each TCR beta library was derived from three nested multiplex PCR rounds that employed slightly modified ARM-PCR. The first two PCR rounds used TRBV1-TRBV30 primers with a Cbeta primer, roughly 10 cycles each. MiXCR, applied by TCRdb to the multiplex PCR reads, yields one record per CDR3 protein. The sample has 100,000 to 120,000 distinct CDR3 sequences, approximately 78% seen once. Sequenced: liver tumor tissue from sampling region 3. Specified subset: tumor region T3, left-lateral pole. The origin of the receptors is a man between 35 and 55 years old with primary liver carcinoma and hepatitis B virus infection.

This clonotype was seen a few times. The junction departs from germline at one end; a sequencing error may be responsible. The V call is TRBV4-1, the J call TRBJ2-2; D call uncertain. The CDR3 contains 16 residues. Germline lookup yields CDR1 MGHRA and CDR2 YSYEKL. The CDR3 loop is CASSQEPRANTGELFF. CDR3 sequence (DNA): TGCGCCAGCAGTCAAGAGCCAAGGGCAAACACCGGGGAGCTGTTTTTT.

This clonotype was detected once. A read error may produce the germline difference seen at one junction end. J is TRBJ2-2 and V is TRBV6-5, with D possibly being TRBD1 (5 bases). Per the germline V gene, CDR1 is MNHEY and CDR2 is SVGAGI. This CDR3 is 12 amino acids long. The CDR3 loop reads CASTQGARELFF. CDR3 nucleotide sequence: TGTGCCAGCACTCAAGGGGCCAGGGAACTGTTTTTT.

With respect to this clonotype: A read error may account for a junction end that differs from germline. The chain couples TRBV20-1 to TRBJ2-1; perhaps TRBD2 as D (6 bases). Germline lookup yields CDR1 DFQATT and CDR2 SNEGSKA (reference sequence). The CDR3 covers 15 residues. CDR3 DNA: TGCAGTGCTAGGAACGGAGCGGGCTCCTACAATGAGCAATTCTTC. This sequence encodes CSARNGAGSYNEQFF.

The chain's CDR3 is CSAEGLAGGRTDTQYF. The CDR3 DNA sequence: TGCAGTGCTGAGGGACTAGCGGGAGGAAGAACAGATACGCAGTATTTT. V is TRBV20-1 and J is TRBJ2-3; 15 positions match TRBD2. The germline V gene encodes CDR1 DFQATT and CDR2 SNEGSKA (reference sequence). The CDR3 runs 16 residues. Losses at the gene ends were 5 bases for V and 3 bases for J; bases not matched to a gene: 6.

This rearrangement joins TRBV4-1 to TRBJ2-7; D gene uncertain. The V and J ends lost 8 bases and 7 bases respectively, with 24 bases between them. The CDR3 runs 15 residues. Germline V gene data show CDR1 as MGHRA and CDR2 as YSYEKL. Here the CDR3 reads CASGRGFQQGNEQYF. CDR3 bases: TGCGCCAGCGGCCGAGGATTCCAACAAGGAAATGAGCAGTACTTC.

Concerning this clonotype: One junction end disagrees with the germline gene, perhaps due to a read error. This rearrangement joins TRBV5-1 to TRBJ2-2; the D gene is possibly TRBD2 (6 bases). CDR1 SGHRS and CDR2 YFSETQ come from the germline V gene. The CDR3 has 13 residues. DNA for the CDR3: TGCGCCAGCCGACGTTCGAACACCGGGGGGCTGTTTTTT. This encodes CASRRSNTGGLFF. Filled out from reference TRBV5-1 and TRBJ2-2, the complete variable domain reads KAGVTQTPRYLIKTRGQQVTLSCSPISGHRSVSWYQQTPGQGLQFLFEYFSETQRNKGNFPGRFSGRQFSNSRSEMNVSTLELGDSALYLCASRRSNTGGLFFGEGSRLTVL.

This clonotype showed up many times. The chain joins TRBV4-2 to TRBJ2-1, with TRBD2 matching over 10 bases. The V segment lost 1 base and the J segment 0 bases; nucleotides outside the gene matches: 6. This CDR3 comprises 18 residues. Germline CDR1 LGHNA, CDR2 YNFKEQ. The DNA of the CDR3 is TGTGCCAGCAGCCAAGCGACTAGCGGGCTCAGCTCCTACAATGAGCAGTTCTTC. Its translation: CASSQATSGLSSYNEQFF.

This clonotype appeared a few times. The chain links TRBV15 to TRBJ2-4; 7 positions agree with TRBD1. After removal of 5 bases from V and 8 bases from J, the junction contained 9 bases not matched to a gene. The CDR3 totals 14 residues. CDR1 is LNHNV, CDR2 YYDKDF, per germline (reference sequence). The CDR3 nucleotides are TGTGCCACCAGCGGCACAGGGGCAAGGCACATTCAGTACTTC. This codes for CATSGTGARHIQYF.

To note about this clonotype: A much larger clone is a single base away; this may be a read error. V is TRBV5-1 and J is TRBJ1-2; 7 nucleotides align to TRBD1. This CDR3 spans 15 amino acids. In germline, CDR1 is SGHRS, CDR2 YFSETQ. V lost 1 base to trimming and J lost 5 bases; unmatched junction nucleotides: 8. CDR3 nucleotide sequence: TGCGCCAGCAGCTTGAACCCCGGGACAGCGTATGGCTACACCTTC. Amino acids: CASSLNPGTAYGYTF.

This clonotype was picked up a small number of times. A read error may be the cause here, since a much bigger clone is one base away. No conserved phenylalanine or tryptophan is present at the end of the CDR3, so a read error is the likely explanation. The chain uses TRBV5-1 and TRBJ2-1; 9 bases align to TRBD2. V gave up 5 bases and J gave up 0 bases; unmatched junction bases: 3. The germline CDR1 and CDR2 sequences are SGHRS and YFSETQ. The CDR3 loop spans 15 amino acids. The CDR3 region has the DNA TGCGCCAGCAGAGTTAGCGGGAGCTCCTACAATGAGCAGTTCCTC. Residues: CASRVSGSSYNEQFL.

Points on this clonotype: One junction end does not reproduce the germline sequence, and a read error may be involved. The chain employs TRBV11-3 and TRBJ2-1; D is unresolved. Germline V gene data show CDR1 as SGHNT and CDR2 as YENEEA. The CDR3 is 16 residues long. The CDR3 DNA sequence: TGTGCTAGCAGCTTAGTGGGGTCCCCTAGGTACAATGAGCAATTCTTC. This translates into CASSLVGSPRYNEQFF.

V usage is TRBV7-9 and J usage is TRBJ1-6; D is ambiguous. CDR1 and CDR2 from the germline V gene are SEHNR and FQNEAQ (reference sequence). Trimming took off 7 bases at V and 9 bases at J, with 22 bases between the two ends. The CDR3 runs to 16 residues. The CDR3, as DNA: TGTGCCAGCATAGGCCAAGGGAATATTGGCAGTTCACCCCTCCACTTT. Translated: CASIGQGNIGSSPLHF. Full variable domain (outside the CDR3, taken from reference TRBV7-9 and TRBJ1-6): DTGVSQNPRHKITKRGQNVTFRCDPISEHNRLYWYRQTLGQGPEFLTYFQNEAQLEKSRLLSDRFSAERPKGSFSTLEIQRTEQGDSAMYLCASIGQGNIGSSPLHFGNGTRLTVT.

This clonotype was detected many times. The V gene is TRBV28, the J gene TRBJ2-1; 9 nucleotides agree with TRBD2. CDR1 and CDR2 from the germline V gene are MDHEN and SYDVKM. The CDR3 runs 15 residues. J was trimmed by 0 bases and V by 6 bases; bases with no gene match: 3. The CDR3 DNA is TGTGCCAGCAGAAATAGCGGGAGCTCCTACAATGAGCAGTTCTTC. This encodes CASRNSGSSYNEQFF.

This clonotype was seen many times. This chain links TRBV5-1 with TRBJ2-7; the match to TRBD2 covers 11 bases. Per the germline V gene, CDR1 is SGHRS and CDR2 is YFSETQ. V was clipped by 3 bases and J by 3 bases; unmatched bases: 2. The CDR3 has 14 residues. The CDR3 here is CASSSGLAVYEQYF. The CDR3 DNA reads TGCGCCAGCAGCTCGGGACTAGCGGTCTACGAGCAGTACTTC.

Turning to this clonotype: A junction end diverges from the germline sequence, so it may reflect a read error. The chain employs TRBV29-1 and TRBJ2-5; D remains unclear. Looked up from germline, CDR1 is SQVTM and CDR2 is ANQGSEA. The CDR3 is 12 amino acids. The CDR3 is CSAMNGGETKYF. The CDR3 bases are TGCAGCGCTATGAACGGTGGAGAGACCAAGTACTTC.

The V gene is TRBV28, the J gene TRBJ1-2; D not certain. The germline V and J ends were trimmed by 4 bases and 5 bases, with 14 bases remaining between them. There are 14 residues in the CDR3. Germline V gives CDR1 MDHEN, CDR2 SYDVKM. The CDR3 nucleotides are TGTGCCAGCAGTTATCGGAGGCGGGAATATGGCTACACCTTC. Its translation is CASSYRRREYGYTF.

The chain joins TRBV28 to TRBJ2-7; D is undetermined. Germline CDR1 and CDR2: MDHEN and SYDVKM. The CDR3 is 11 amino acids. Trimming stripped 6 bases from V and 11 bases from J, with 14 bases between. This CDR3 reads CASSSPYKEYF. CDR3 sequence (DNA): TGTGCCAGCAGCAGCCCCTACAAGGAGTACTTC. Together with reference TRBV28 and TRBJ2-7, the CDR3 gives the full variable domain: DVKVTQSSRYLVKRTGEKVFLECVQDMDHENMFWYRQDPGLGLRLIYFSYDVKMKEKGDIPEGYSVSREKKERFSLILESASTNQTSMYLCASSSPYKEYFGPGTRLTVT.

J is TRBJ2-5 and V is TRBV5-1; possibly TRBD2 for D (5 bases). The CDR3 has 15 amino acids. The germline CDR1 and CDR2 sequences are SGHRS and YFSETQ. Trimming removed 6 bases at V and 4 bases at J, with 19 bases between. CDR3 coding DNA: TGCGCCAGCAACTCCGGGATAGGGTTAGGAGAGACCCAGTACTTC. Protein: CASNSGIGLGETQYF. The full variable domain, completed using reference TRBV5-1 and TRBJ2-5, is KAGVTQTPRYLIKTRGQQVTLSCSPISGHRSVSWYQQTPGQGLQFLFEYFSETQRNKGNFPGRFSGRQFSNSRSEMNVSTLELGDSALYLCASNSGIGLGETQYFGPGTRLLVL.

In regard to this clonotype: Because it lacks the conserved phenylalanine or tryptophan at the end, this CDR3 is likely a read error. The rearrangement joins TRBV5-8 to TRBJ1-1, with TRBD1 as a possible D gene (6 bases). Looked up from germline, CDR1 is SGHTS and CDR2 is YDEGEE. Trimming took off 4 bases at V and 9 bases at J, with 13 bases between the two ends. There are 12 residues in the CDR3. CDR3 loop: CASSLDRNKAFL. For the CDR3, the DNA is TGTGCCAGCAGCCTAGACAGGAATAAAGCTTTCCTT.

With regard to this clonotype: Relative to the germline gene, one junction end is altered; a read error may explain this. The J gene is TRBJ1-2, the V gene TRBV11-2, with D unclear. CDR3 length: 16 amino acids. Germline CDR1 SGHAT, CDR2 FQNNGV. CDR3 DNA: TGTGCAAGCAGCTTAGGTTCGGTAGCCTATTCTCAAGGCTACACCTTC. Its protein is CASSLGSVAYSQGYTF.

This clonotype was counted a few times. The genes are TRBV19 and TRBJ2-7; tentatively, D is TRBD2 (5 bases). The V end was cut by 5 bases, the J end by 3 bases, with 17 bases between. CDR3 length equals 15 residues. Germline V gene data show CDR1 as LNHDA and CDR2 as SQIVND (reference sequence). In nucleotides, the CDR3 is TGTGCCAGTAGTTCTTCCCTGGGAGTTCGCTACGAGCAGTACTTC. As protein: CASSSSLGVRYEQYF.

The chain combines TRBV29-1 with TRBJ1-2, with no clear D. Germline CDR1 and CDR2: SQVTM and ANQGSEA. The CDR3 sequence is 13 residues long. The CDR3 sequence is CSVTAASADGYTF. DNA for the CDR3: TGCAGTGTTACAGCGGCCTCGGCGGACGGCTACACCTTC.

Comments on this clonotype: One end of the junction varies from germline; a read error may be responsible. V and J are TRBV6-5 and TRBJ2-7, with TRBD1 matching 8 bases. Germline V lookup: CDR1 MNHEY, CDR2 SVGAGI. The CDR3 extends over 13 amino acids. CDR3 coding DNA: TGTGTCAGCAGGGGGACAGGCGAATACGAACAGTACTTC. This sequence encodes CVSRGTGEYEQYF.